Each of the 32 T cell receptor beta chains below was sequenced from the same sample in a study of cytomegalovirus exposure and HLA in healthy donors. This PCR relied on a set of 60 Vbeta primers and 13 Jbeta primers. The table came from immunoSEQ multiplex PCR; TCRdb's copy has only in-frame clones and leaves some out. The sample records tens of thousands of clones, around 79% being singletons. The material sequenced was PBMCs. The receptors come from a man aged 40-50 years in good health and CMV-seronegative.

The gene calls are TRBV28 and TRBJ1-2; 8 positions agree with TRBD1. The length of the CDR3 is 12 residues. Germline V gives CDR1 MDHEN, CDR2 SYDVKM. V lost 10 bases, J lost 6 bases, and 7 bases stayed unmatched. DNA for the CDR3: TGTGCCACGACAGGGGAAGTCGATGGCTACACCTTC. It is translated as CATTGEVDGYTF.

The chain uses TRBV28 and TRBJ1-4, with a weak D call TRBD1 (6 bases). The CDR3 length is 14 residues. From germline, CDR1 is MDHEN and CDR2 SYDVKM. With 6 bases removed from V and 8 bases from J, the gap between germline ends came to 16 bases. In nucleotides, the CDR3 is TGTGCCAGCAGCTCATCAGGGGTAGGGGAAAAACTGTTTTTT. Amino acid sequence: CASSSSGVGEKLFF.

V usage is TRBV11-3 and J usage is TRBJ2-7, with 9 bases matching TRBD1. There are 14 residues in the CDR3. Trimming removed 4 bases from V and 2 bases from J; junction bases left unmatched: 3. Germline loops: CDR1 SGHNT, CDR2 YENEEA. CDR3 residues: CASSYGTGPYEQYF. As DNA, the CDR3 is TGTGCCAGCAGCTACGGGACAGGGCCCTACGAGCAGTACTTC.

The chain uses TRBV5-1 and TRBJ2-1; maybe TRBD2 (6 bases). The CDR3 is made up of 15 amino acids. V gave up 3 bases and J gave up 4 bases, with 14 bases separating them. CDR1 and CDR2 (germline): SGHRS, YFSETQ. The CDR3 loop is CASSSPWDLYNEQFF. The CDR3 DNA sequence: TGCGCCAGCAGCTCCCCCTGGGACTTGTACAATGAGCAGTTCTTC.

The J gene is TRBJ2-3, the V gene TRBV7-9, with D possibly matching TRBD2 (5 bases). Trimming removed 2 bases at V and 3 bases at J, with 12 bases between. Germline V gene data show CDR1 as SEHNR and CDR2 as FQNEAQ (reference sequence). This CDR3 is 15 amino acids long. Written as DNA, the CDR3 is TGTGCCAGCAGCTTACCCGGGTCGGGGACAGATACGCAGTATTTT. Translation: CASSLPGSGTDTQYF.

This chain connects TRBV9 to TRBJ2-7, with 10 bases lining up with TRBD2. This CDR3 is built from 15 residues. Germline lookup yields CDR1 SGDLS and CDR2 YYNGEE. V dropped 0 bases and J dropped 2; count of bases not matched to a gene: 2. This CDR3 is CASSVGLAGAYEQYF. The DNA for the CDR3 is TGTGCCAGCAGCGTAGGTCTAGCGGGAGCCTACGAGCAGTACTTC.

The rearrangement links TRBV18 to TRBJ2-5, with 7 bases identical to TRBD1. The CDR3 covers 15 residues. Germline trimming cut 4 bases from V and 0 bases from J; bases unmatched to any gene: 5. CDR1 and CDR2 from the germline V gene are KGHSH and LQKENI. Here the CDR3 reads CASSRDRVYQETQYF. The CDR3 DNA is TGTGCCAGCTCACGCGACAGGGTGTACCAAGAGACCCAGTACTTC.

The V gene is TRBV5-1, the J gene TRBJ2-3; TRBD1 is a possible D gene (5 bases). V was pared by 4 bases and J by 3 bases, with 12 bases between. This CDR3 has 14 residues. Germline values: CDR1 SGHRS, CDR2 YFSETQ. The CDR3 coding sequence is TGCGCCAGCAGCGGGCAGCCAGGGACAGATACGCAGTATTTT. Encoded protein: CASSGQPGTDTQYF.

J is TRBJ2-7 and V is TRBV11-2; D unresolved. Germline V gene lookup returns CDR1 SGHAT and CDR2 FQNNGV. CDR3 length: 18 amino acids. Trimming took off 8 bases at V and 3 bases at J, with 29 bases between the two ends. CDR3 loop: CASLSSSLDQPFNYEQYF. The CDR3 DNA follows: TGTGCCAGCCTTAGCAGCAGCTTAGATCAGCCGTTCAACTACGAGCAGTACTTC.

This chain links TRBV18 with TRBJ2-1; D is ambiguous. Germline V gene lookup returns CDR1 KGHSH and CDR2 LQKENI. The CDR3 is made up of 11 amino acids. Trimming left V 2 bases short and J 7 bases short, with 3 bases between. Here the CDR3 reads CASSPSNEQFF. The CDR3 DNA reads TGTGCCAGCTCACCATCTAATGAGCAGTTCTTC. Full variable domain (outside the CDR3, taken from reference TRBV18 and TRBJ2-1): NAGVMQNPRHLVRRRGQEARLRCSPMKGHSHVYWYRQLPEEGLKFMVYLQKENIIDESGMPKERFSAEFPKEGPSILRIQQVVRGDSAAYFCASSPSNEQFFGPGTRLTVL.

This CDR3 is CASSEPRLAKNIQYF. The CDR3 DNA is TGTGCCAGCAGCGAACCTAGACTAGCCAAAAACATTCAGTACTTC. The chain recombines TRBV7-9 with TRBJ2-4; D not resolved. In germline, CDR1 is SEHNR, CDR2 FQNEAQ (reference sequence). Trimming stripped 5 bases from V and 0 bases from J, with 11 bases between. The CDR3 is made up of 15 amino acids.

The rearrangement uses TRBV13 and TRBJ1-2; D remains unclear. The CDR3 has 17 amino acids. V shed 5 bases and J shed 4 bases, with 23 bases lying between them. Germline V gene lookup returns CDR1 PRHDT and CDR2 FYEKMQ (reference sequence). The CDR3 spells CASSQTKRGLALYGYTF. The CDR3, as DNA: TGTGCCAGCAGCCAAACAAAGCGTGGATTAGCCCTCTATGGCTACACCTTC.

About this clone: The junction does not match germline at one end; this may be a read error. The gene calls are TRBV15 and TRBJ1-2; D may be TRBD1 (5 bases). There are 12 residues in the CDR3. The V gene's germline CDR1 is LNHNV and CDR2 YYDKDF (reference sequence). CDR3 bases: TGTGCCACCAGCAGAGATTTCGGCGGGGGAGACTTC. Protein sequence: CATSRDFGGGDF.

This clone was observed a handful of times. The rearrangement joins TRBV27 to TRBJ2-7, with D possibly being TRBD1 (6 bases). Per germline, CDR1 MNHEY and CDR2 SMNVEV (reference sequence). This CDR3 comprises 18 residues. Trimming removed 0 bases at V and 3 bases at J, with 21 bases between. CDR3 coding DNA: TGTGCCAGCAGTTTATCGTGGCTTCAGGGACAAGGAGGCTACGAGCAGTACTTC. It encodes CASSLSWLQGQGGYEQYF.

The gene calls are TRBV9 and TRBJ2-1; TRBD2 matches at 9 bases. V gave up 3 bases and J gave up 4 bases; unmatched junction bases: 5. CDR3 length: 15 amino acids. The germline V gene encodes CDR1 SGDLS and CDR2 YYNGEE. This CDR3 reads CASSESGRTYNEQFF. The CDR3 DNA reads as TGTGCCAGCAGCGAGAGCGGGAGGACGTACAATGAGCAGTTCTTC.

The chain recombines TRBV7-6 with TRBJ1-1, with D unclear. The CDR3 length is 13 residues. Trimming left V 1 base short and J 7 bases short, with 10 bases between. Looked up from germline, CDR1 is SGHVS and CDR2 is FNYEAQ. Here the CDR3 reads CASSLDGSGEAFF. DNA for the CDR3: TGTGCCAGCAGCTTAGATGGTTCCGGTGAAGCTTTCTTT.

This clone has a handful of counts. This sequence joins TRBV9 and TRBJ2-1, with TRBD2 as a possible D gene (6 bases). The germline V and J ends were trimmed by 3 bases and 1 base, with 14 bases remaining between them. Germline assignment: CDR1 SGDLS and CDR2 YYNGEE. The CDR3 contains 16 residues. The CDR3 spells CASSEGLAFSYNEQFF. In DNA, the CDR3 is TGTGCCAGCAGCGAGGGGCTAGCGTTTTCCTACAATGAGCAGTTCTTC.

The rearrangement uses TRBV5-4 and TRBJ2-5; no definite D call. This CDR3 region has 15 residues. Trimming left V 4 bases short and J 2 bases short, with 15 bases between. CDR1 SGHNT and CDR2 YYREEE come from the germline V gene (reference sequence). The CDR3 sequence is CASSLLVAPQETQYF. CDR3 coding DNA: TGTGCCAGCAGCCTGCTGGTGGCCCCACAAGAGACCCAGTACTTC.

Relative to its sample, this clone is large. This chain uses TRBV6-4 with TRBJ2-1; D is possibly TRBD2 (6 bases). CDR1 is MRHNA and CDR2 is SNTAGT in the germline V gene. This CDR3 is built from 14 residues. Between the trimmed V and J ends, which lost 0 bases and 6 bases, there was a span of 9 bases. This CDR3 reads CASSDSTGANEQFF. DNA of the CDR3: TGTGCCAGCAGTGACTCAACGGGAGCCAATGAGCAGTTCTTC.

The V call is TRBV7-6, the J call TRBJ2-7; 8 nucleotides align to TRBD1. CDR1 is SGHVS and CDR2 is FNYEAQ in the germline V gene. The CDR3 has 17 residues. The ends lost 5 bases at V and 0 bases at J; junction bases unmatched: 12. The CDR3 loop is CASSPRTGRDSSYEQYF. DNA of the CDR3: TGTGCCAGCAGCCCTCGGACAGGGCGGGATAGCTCCTACGAGCAGTACTTC. The variable domain in full, with the rest retrieved from reference TRBV7-6 and TRBJ2-7, is GAGVSQSPRYKVTKRGQDVALRCDPISGHVSLYWYRQALGQGPEFLTYFNYEAQQDKSGLPNDRFSAERPEGSISTLTIQRTEQRDSAMYRCASSPRTGRDSSYEQYFGPGTRLTVT.

With respect to this clone: Compared with germline, one end of the junction differs, possibly owing to a read error. This same CDR3 is encoded by further DNA sequences in the sample. V gene TRBV19 combines with J gene TRBJ2-3, with 8 bases identical to TRBD1. Germline loops: CDR1 LNHDA, CDR2 SQIVND (reference sequence). This CDR3 is built from 16 residues. CDR3 region: CASSIRTGPTYDTQYF. The CDR3 DNA reads as TGTGCCAGCAGTATACGGACAGGGCCCACATATGATACGCAGTATTTT.

This clone was recorded a few times. The CDR3 reads CASSWGTGVDPEAFF. The CDR3, as DNA: TGTGCCAGCAGCTGGGGGACAGGGGTGGATCCTGAAGCTTTCTTT. J is TRBJ1-1 and V is TRBV11-2, with 10 bases fitting TRBD1. Germline V CDR1 and CDR2: SGHAT, FQNNGV. The V gene end was trimmed by 4 bases and the J gene end by 6 bases; junction bases not matched to a gene: 8. CDR3 length: 15 residues.

The gene calls are TRBV28 and TRBJ1-1, with 8 bases identical to TRBD1. The CDR3 is 16 amino acids. Germline assignment: CDR1 MDHEN and CDR2 SYDVKM. The V segment lost 5 bases and the J segment 4 bases; nucleotides outside the gene matches: 12. CDR3 nucleotides: TGTGCCAGCAGTCCCCCTCGGACAGGGTCGGGCACTGAAGCTTTCTTT. Protein: CASSPPRTGSGTEAFF.

The chain recombines TRBV28 with TRBJ2-7, with 7 bases aligning to TRBD1. V trimming: 4 bases; J trimming: 4 bases; junction bases outside the gene matches: 10. The CDR3 extends over 15 amino acids. From germline, CDR1 is MDHEN and CDR2 SYDVKM. For the CDR3, the DNA is TGTGCCAGCAGTTCCCCACAGGGGCTCCGGTACGAGCAGTACTTC. Its protein product is CASSSPQGLRYEQYF.

In its sample, this clone was seen a few times. This chain joins TRBV6-1 and TRBJ2-3; 7 nucleotides line up with TRBD2. V shed 10 bases, J shed 1 base, and the junction held 11 bases outside the gene matches. The germline V gene has CDR1 MNHNS and CDR2 SASEGT. CDR3 length: 15 amino acids. Here the CDR3 DNA reads TGTGCCACCAAAGCCGGCGGGAGAGGCACAGATACGCAGTATTTT. Its protein is CATKAGGRGTDTQYF.

The rearrangement uses TRBV5-6 and TRBJ2-4; the D is unclear. This CDR3 has 16 residues. Trimming took off 1 base at V and 0 bases at J, with 11 bases between the two ends. CDR1 is SGHDT and CDR2 is YYEEEE in the germline V gene. CDR3 bases: TGTGCCAGCAGCTTGTACGGCGGATTAGCCAAAAACATTCAGTACTTC. The encoded protein is CASSLYGGLAKNIQYF.

This chain links TRBV28 with TRBJ2-3, with a weak D call TRBD2 (5 bases). The V gene lost 4 bases and the J gene lost 3 bases, with 20 bases spanning the gap. Germline values: CDR1 MDHEN, CDR2 SYDVKM. CDR3 length: 17 amino acids. The CDR3 reads CASSSPPSQKRTDTQYF. In DNA form, the CDR3 reads TGTGCCAGCAGTTCACCACCTAGCCAAAAGAGGACAGATACGCAGTATTTT.

This clone turned up a few times. The CDR3 loop is CASSLGRDDYF. In nucleotides, the CDR3 is TGTGCCAGCAGCTTAGGGCGGGACGATTATTTT. This rearrangement joins TRBV7-9 to TRBJ2-3; a weak D match, TRBD2 (6 bases). From germline, CDR1 is SEHNR and CDR2 FQNEAQ (reference sequence). Deletions cut 1 base from V and 15 bases from J, with 11 bases between. The CDR3 spans 11 residues.

The chain is built from TRBV27 and TRBJ2-5; TRBD1 aligns across 8 bases. This CDR3 region has 13 residues. CDR1 MNHEY and CDR2 SMNVEV come from the germline V gene (reference sequence). The trim removed 5 bases at V and 11 bases at J, leaving 10 bases unmatched. CDR3 residues: CASSPWTGREQYF. The CDR3 coding sequence is TGTGCCAGCAGTCCGTGGACAGGGAGAGAGCAGTACTTC.

The chain links TRBV7-9 to TRBJ1-4; D perhaps matches TRBD1 (5 bases). V lost 5 bases, J lost 0 bases, and 10 bases lay in between. Germline-derived CDR1 and CDR2 are SEHNR and FQNEAQ (reference sequence). This CDR3 contains 15 residues. The CDR3 DNA is TGTGCCAGCAGCCAAGCACAGGCAACTAATGAAAAACTGTTTTTT. Translating gives CASSQAQATNEKLFF.

Only a few counts were recorded for this clone. The chain couples TRBV4-2 to TRBJ2-7; D might be TRBD2 (5 bases). Trimming pared 6 bases from V and 4 bases from J, leaving 19 bases between. This CDR3 is 15 amino acids long. In germline, CDR1 is LGHNA, CDR2 YNFKEQ. CDR3 sequence (DNA): TGTGCCAGCAGGCAACTTTGGCTTGGGGAGTACGAGCAGTACTTC. This encodes CASRQLWLGEYEQYF.

The chain combines TRBV2 with TRBJ1-5; D is unresolved. CDR3 length: 15 amino acids. CDR1 is SNHLY, CDR2 FYNNEI, per germline. V dropped 2 bases and J dropped 2 bases, with 10 bases sitting between them. The CDR3 loop is CASSELSAGNQPQHF. CDR3 DNA: TGTGCCAGCAGTGAACTGTCAGCGGGCAATCAGCCCCAGCATTTT. Full variable domain (remainder filled in from reference TRBV2 and TRBJ1-5): EPEVTQTPSHQVTQMGQEVILRCVPISNHLYFYWYRQILGQKVEFLVSFYNNEISEKSEIFDDQFSVERPDGSNFTLKIRSTKLEDSAMYFCASSELSAGNQPQHFGDGTRLSIL.